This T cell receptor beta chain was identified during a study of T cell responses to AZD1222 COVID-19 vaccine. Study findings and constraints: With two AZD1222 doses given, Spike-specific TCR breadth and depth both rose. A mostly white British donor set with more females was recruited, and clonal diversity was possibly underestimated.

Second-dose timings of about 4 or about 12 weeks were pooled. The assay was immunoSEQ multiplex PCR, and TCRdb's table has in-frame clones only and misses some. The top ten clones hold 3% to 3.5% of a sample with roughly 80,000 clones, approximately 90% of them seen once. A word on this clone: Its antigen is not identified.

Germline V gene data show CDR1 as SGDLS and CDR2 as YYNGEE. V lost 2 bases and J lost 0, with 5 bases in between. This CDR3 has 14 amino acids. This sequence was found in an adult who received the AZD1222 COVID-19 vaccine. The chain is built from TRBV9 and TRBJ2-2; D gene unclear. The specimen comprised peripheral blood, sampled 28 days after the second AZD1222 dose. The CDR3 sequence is CASSVEPNTGELFF. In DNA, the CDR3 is TGTGCCAGCAGCGTGGAGCCGAACACCGGGGAGCTGTTTTTT.